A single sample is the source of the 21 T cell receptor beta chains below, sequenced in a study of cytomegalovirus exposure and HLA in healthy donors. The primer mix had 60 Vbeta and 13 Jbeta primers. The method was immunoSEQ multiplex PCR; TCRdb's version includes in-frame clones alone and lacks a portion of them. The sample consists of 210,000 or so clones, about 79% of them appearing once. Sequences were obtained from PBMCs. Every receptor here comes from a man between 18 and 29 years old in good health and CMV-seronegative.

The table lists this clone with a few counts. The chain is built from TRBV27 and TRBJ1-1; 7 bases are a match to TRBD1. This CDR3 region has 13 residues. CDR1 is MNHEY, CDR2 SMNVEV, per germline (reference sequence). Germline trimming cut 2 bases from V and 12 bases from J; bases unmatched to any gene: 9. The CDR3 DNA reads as TGTGCCAGCAGTTTAAGGCCGGGACAGCACCCTTTCTTT. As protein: CASSLRPGQHPFF.

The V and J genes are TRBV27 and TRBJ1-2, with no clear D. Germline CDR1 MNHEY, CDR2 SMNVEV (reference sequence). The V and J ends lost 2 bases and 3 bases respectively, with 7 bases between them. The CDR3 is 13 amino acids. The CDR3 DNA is TGTGCCAGCAGTTTAAAAGGAGACTATGGCTACACCTTC. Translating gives CASSLKGDYGYTF.

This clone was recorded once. Written as DNA, the CDR3 is TGTGCCTGGAGTTATAGGGGAACCACTGAAGCTTTCTTT. It specifies CAWSYRGTTEAFF. The gene calls are TRBV30 and TRBJ1-1; tentative D call: TRBD1 (5 bases). V lost 2 bases and J 4 bases, leaving 11 bases between the germline ends. This CDR3 spans 13 amino acids. CDR1 is GTSNPN, CDR2 SVGIG, per germline (reference sequence).

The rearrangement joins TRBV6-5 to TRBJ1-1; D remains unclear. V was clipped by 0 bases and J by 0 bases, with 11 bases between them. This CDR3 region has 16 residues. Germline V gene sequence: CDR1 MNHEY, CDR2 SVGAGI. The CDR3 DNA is TGTGCCAGCAGTTACTCGGTGACAAACATGAACACTGAAGCTTTCTTT. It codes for CASSYSVTNMNTEAFF.

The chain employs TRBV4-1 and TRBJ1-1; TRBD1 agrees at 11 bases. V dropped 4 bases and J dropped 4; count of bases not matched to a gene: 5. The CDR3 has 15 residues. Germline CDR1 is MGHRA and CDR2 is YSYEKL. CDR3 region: CASSRDGTGGTEAFF. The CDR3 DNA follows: TGCGCCAGCAGCCGAGATGGGACAGGGGGCACTGAAGCTTTCTTT.

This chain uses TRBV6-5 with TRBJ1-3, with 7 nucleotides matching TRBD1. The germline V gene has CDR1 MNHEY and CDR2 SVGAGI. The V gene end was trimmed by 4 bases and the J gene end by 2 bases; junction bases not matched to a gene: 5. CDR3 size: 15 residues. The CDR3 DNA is TGTGCCAGCAGTTTAGACAGGGCACCTGGAAACACCATATATTTT. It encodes CASSLDRAPGNTIYF.

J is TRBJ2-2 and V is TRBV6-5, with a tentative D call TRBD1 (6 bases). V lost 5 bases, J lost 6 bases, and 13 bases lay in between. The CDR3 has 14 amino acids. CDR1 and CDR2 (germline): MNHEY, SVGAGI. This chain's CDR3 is CASSLHQGPGELFF. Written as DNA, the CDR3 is TGTGCCAGCAGTCTTCATCAGGGGCCCGGGGAGCTGTTTTTT.

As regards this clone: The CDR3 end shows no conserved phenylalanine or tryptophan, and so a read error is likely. The CDR3 region has the DNA TGTGCCAGCAGACAGGACAGGAAGGTCTCGGACACTGAAGCTTTCCTT. Translating it yields CASRQDRKVSDTEAFL. The genes are TRBV5-4 and TRBJ1-1, with 7 bases identical to TRBD1. The CDR3 totals 16 residues. The V gene's germline CDR1 is SGHNT and CDR2 YYREEE (reference sequence). V lost 5 bases and J lost 3; bases outside the gene matches: 13.

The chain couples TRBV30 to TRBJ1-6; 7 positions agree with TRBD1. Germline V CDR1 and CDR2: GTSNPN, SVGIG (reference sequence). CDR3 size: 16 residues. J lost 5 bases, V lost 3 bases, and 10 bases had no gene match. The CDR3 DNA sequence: TGTGCCTGGAGCGTACAGGGGTCGGGAAATAATTCACCCCTCCACTTT. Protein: CAWSVQGSGNNSPLHF.

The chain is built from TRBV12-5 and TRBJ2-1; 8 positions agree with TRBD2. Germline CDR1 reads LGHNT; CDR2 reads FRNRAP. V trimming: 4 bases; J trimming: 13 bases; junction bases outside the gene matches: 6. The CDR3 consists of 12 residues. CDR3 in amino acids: CASGSLAGKQFF. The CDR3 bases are TGTGCTAGTGGTTCATTAGCGGGAAAACAGTTCTTC.

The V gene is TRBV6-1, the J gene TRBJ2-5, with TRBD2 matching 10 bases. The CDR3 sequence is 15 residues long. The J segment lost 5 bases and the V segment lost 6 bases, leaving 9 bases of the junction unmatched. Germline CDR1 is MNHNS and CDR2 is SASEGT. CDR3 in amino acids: CASRASGGALETQYF. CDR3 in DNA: TGTGCCAGCAGAGCAAGCGGGGGGGCTTTGGAGACCCAGTACTTC.

CDR3 sequence reads: CASSLSPAGLAARREQYF. The CDR3 coding sequence is TGTGCCAGCAGCCTCTCGCCAGCAGGACTAGCGGCTAGGCGCGAGCAGTACTTC. The rearrangement links TRBV7-2 to TRBJ2-7, with TRBD2 matching 10 bases. V gave up 5 bases and J gave up 6 bases; unmatched junction bases: 19. The germline V gene encodes CDR1 SGHTA and CDR2 FQGNSA. The CDR3 length is 18 residues.

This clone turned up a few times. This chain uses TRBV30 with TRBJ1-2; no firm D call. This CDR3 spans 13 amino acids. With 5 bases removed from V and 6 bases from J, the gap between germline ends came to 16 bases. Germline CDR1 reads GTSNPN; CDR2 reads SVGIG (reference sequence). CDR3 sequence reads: CAWGLSGVDGYTF. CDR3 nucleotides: TGTGCCTGGGGTCTGTCGGGAGTTGATGGCTACACCTTC.

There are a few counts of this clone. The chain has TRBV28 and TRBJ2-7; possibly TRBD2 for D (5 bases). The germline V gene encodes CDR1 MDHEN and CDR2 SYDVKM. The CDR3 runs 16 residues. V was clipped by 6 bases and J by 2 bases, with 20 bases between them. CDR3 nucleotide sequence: TGTGCCAGCAGCTATACCCTTCAGCGGACCACCTACGAGCAGTACTTC. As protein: CASSYTLQRTTYEQYF.

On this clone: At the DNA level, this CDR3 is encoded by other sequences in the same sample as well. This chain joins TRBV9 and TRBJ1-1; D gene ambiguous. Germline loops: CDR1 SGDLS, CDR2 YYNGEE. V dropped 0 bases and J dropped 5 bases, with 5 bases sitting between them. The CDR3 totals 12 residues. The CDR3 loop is CASSVGGTEAFF. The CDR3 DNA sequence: TGTGCCAGCAGCGTAGGAGGTACTGAAGCTTTCTTT.

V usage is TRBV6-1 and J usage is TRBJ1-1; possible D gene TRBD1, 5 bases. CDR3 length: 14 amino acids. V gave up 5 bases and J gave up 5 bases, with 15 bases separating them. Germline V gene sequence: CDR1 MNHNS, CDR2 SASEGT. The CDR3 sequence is CASSSQGTGTEAFF. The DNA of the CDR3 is TGTGCCAGCAGTTCTCAGGGTACTGGGACTGAAGCTTTCTTT.

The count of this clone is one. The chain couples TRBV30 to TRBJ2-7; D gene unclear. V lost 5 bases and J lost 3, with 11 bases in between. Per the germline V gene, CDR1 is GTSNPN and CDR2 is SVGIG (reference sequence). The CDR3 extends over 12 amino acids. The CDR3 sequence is CAWGLANYEQYF. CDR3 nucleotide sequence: TGTGCCTGGGGCCTTGCAAACTACGAGCAGTACTTC.

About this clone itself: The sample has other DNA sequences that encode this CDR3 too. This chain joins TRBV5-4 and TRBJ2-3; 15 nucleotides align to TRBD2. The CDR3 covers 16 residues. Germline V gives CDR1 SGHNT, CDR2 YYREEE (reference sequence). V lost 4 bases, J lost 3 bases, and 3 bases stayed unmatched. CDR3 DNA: TGTGCCAGCAGCCTCGGACTAGCGGGGGGGACAGATACGCAGTATTTT. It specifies CASSLGLAGGTDTQYF. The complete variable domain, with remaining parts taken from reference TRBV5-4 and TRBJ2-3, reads ETGVTQSPTHLIKTRGQQVTLRCSSQSGHNTVSWYQQALGQGPQFIFQYYREEENGRGNFPPRFSGLQFPNYSSELNVNALELDDSALYLCASSLGLAGGTDTQYFGPGTRLTVL.

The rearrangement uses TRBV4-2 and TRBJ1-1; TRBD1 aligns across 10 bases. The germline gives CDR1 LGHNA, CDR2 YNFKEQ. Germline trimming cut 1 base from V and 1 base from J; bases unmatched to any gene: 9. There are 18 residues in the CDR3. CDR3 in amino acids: CASSQGIGTGEENTEAFF. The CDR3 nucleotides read TGTGCCAGCAGCCAAGGGATAGGGACAGGGGAGGAGAACACTGAAGCTTTCTTT.

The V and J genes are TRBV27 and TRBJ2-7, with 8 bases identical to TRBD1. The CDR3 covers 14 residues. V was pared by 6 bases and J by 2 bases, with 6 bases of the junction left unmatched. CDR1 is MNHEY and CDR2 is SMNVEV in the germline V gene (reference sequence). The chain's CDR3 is CASSVTGGTYEQYF. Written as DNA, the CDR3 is TGTGCCAGCAGCGTTACAGGGGGTACCTACGAGCAGTACTTC.

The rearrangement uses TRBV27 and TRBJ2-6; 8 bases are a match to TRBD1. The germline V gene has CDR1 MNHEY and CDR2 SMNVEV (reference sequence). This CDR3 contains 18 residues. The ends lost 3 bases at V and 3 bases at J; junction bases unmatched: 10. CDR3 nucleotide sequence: TGTGCCAGCAGTTTCAGAGGACAGGGATTGAATGGGGCCAACGTCCTGACTTTC. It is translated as CASSFRGQGLNGANVLTF.